This T cell receptor beta chain was sequenced in a study of early T cells in non-severe SARS-CoV-2 infection. The germline CDR1 and CDR2 sequences are MDHEN and SYDVKM. The V segment lost 6 bases and the J segment 4 bases; nucleotides outside the gene matches: 5. CDR3 size: 14 residues. Each cDNA molecule carried a unique molecular identifier. TCRdb re-derived calls from the 5' RACE reads in MiXCR, one entry per CDR3 protein. The sample contains more than 50,000 distinct CDR3 sequences, roughly 12% of which appear only once. The sequence was obtained from an adult who was a healthcare worker with PCR-confirmed SARS-CoV-2 infection or an uninfected control (not recorded which). V usage is TRBV28 and J usage is TRBJ1-4, with 7 bases matching TRBD1. The sequencing used whole blood, collected at baseline. CDR3 coding DNA: TGTGCCAGCAGGGGGGGGACAGTTAATGAAAAACTGTTTTTT. This translates into CASRGGTVNEKLFF.